Listed here are 5 T cell receptor beta chains from one sample, sequenced in a study of blood T cell repertoires in COVID-19. Sequenced by immunoSEQ multiplex PCR; TCRdb stores in-frame clones only, minus some. In the table there are fewer than 45,000 clones, 81% of which are singletons. Sequenced input: peripheral blood. The receptors shown here come from a man aged 35-49 years with active or convalescent COVID-19.

This chain uses TRBV24-1 with TRBJ2-5; 8 nucleotides agree with TRBD1. The CDR3 contains 14 residues. The germline gives CDR1 KGHDR, CDR2 SFDVKD. V trimming: 3 bases; J trimming: 3 bases; junction bases outside the gene matches: 2. In nucleotides, the CDR3 is TGTGCCACCAGTGATCCGGACAGGGAAGAGACCCAGTACTTC. Its protein is CATSDPDREETQYF.

The chain is built from TRBV6-5 and TRBJ1-1; 7 bases are shared with TRBD1. Germline CDR1 MNHEY, CDR2 SVGAGI. The trim removed 5 bases at V and 8 bases at J, leaving 5 bases unmatched. This CDR3 has 12 residues. The DNA of the CDR3 is TGTGCCAGCAGTCGGGGGACAGTAGAAGCTTTCTTT. Residues: CASSRGTVEAFF.

This rearrangement joins TRBV3-1 (or the pseudogene TRBV3-2) to TRBJ2-7; no clear D. Germline V lookup: CDR1 LGHDT, CDR2 YNNKEL (reference sequence). The V end was cut by 4 bases, the J end by 4 bases, with 14 bases between. The CDR3 loop spans 14 amino acids. CDR3 DNA: TGTGCCAGCAGCCGCAATGACGGGTTTTACGAGCAGTACTTC. Encoded protein: CASSRNDGFYEQYF.

The chain couples TRBV2 to TRBJ1-2; D remains ambiguous. V was shortened by 6 bases and J by 5 bases, with 7 bases between the two germline ends. The CDR3 consists of 11 residues. Germline CDR1 SNHLY, CDR2 FYNNEI. The CDR3: CASSLEYGYTF. DNA for the CDR3: TGTGCCAGCAGCCTGGAGTATGGCTACACCTTC.

The V call is TRBV2, the J call TRBJ1-1; 7 bases are a match to TRBD1. V was clipped by 5 bases and J by 1 base; unmatched bases: 4. This CDR3 contains 14 residues. The germline V gene encodes CDR1 SNHLY and CDR2 FYNNEI. The CDR3 nucleotides are TGTGCCAGCAGTCTCTGGACAGGGAACACTGAAGCTTTCTTT. Amino acid sequence: CASSLWTGNTEAFF.